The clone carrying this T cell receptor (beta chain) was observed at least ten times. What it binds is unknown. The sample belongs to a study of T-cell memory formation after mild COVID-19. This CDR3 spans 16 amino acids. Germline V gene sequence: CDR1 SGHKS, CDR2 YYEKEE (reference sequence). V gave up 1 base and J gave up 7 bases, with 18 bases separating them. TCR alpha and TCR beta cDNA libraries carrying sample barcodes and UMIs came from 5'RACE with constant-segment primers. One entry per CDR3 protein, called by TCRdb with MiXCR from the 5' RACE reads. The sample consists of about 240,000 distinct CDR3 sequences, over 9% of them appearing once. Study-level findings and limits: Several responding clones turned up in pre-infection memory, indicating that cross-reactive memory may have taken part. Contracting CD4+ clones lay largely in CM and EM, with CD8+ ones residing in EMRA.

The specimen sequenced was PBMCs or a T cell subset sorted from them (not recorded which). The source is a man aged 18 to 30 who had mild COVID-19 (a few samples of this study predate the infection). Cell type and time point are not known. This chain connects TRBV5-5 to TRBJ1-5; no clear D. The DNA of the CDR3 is TGTGCCAGCAGCTTGATTGTGGCAGCTCGAGGGCAGCCCCAGCATTTT. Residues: CASSLIVAARGQPQHF.